The rows below give T cell receptor beta chains drawn from one sample of a study of T cells in localized non-small cell lung cancer. Generated by immunoSEQ multiplex PCR, the TCRdb table keeps only in-frame clones and is missing some. The data show 130,000 or so clones, approximately 88% seen once. The input for sequencing was peripheral blood, taken before any cancer treatment. These receptors came from a female donor older than 55 with stage I lung adenocarcinoma. Both conserved end residues are part of each CDR3. The D gene is left open where the match is weak. For some rows the clone size is stated as once, few or many, or as a class when expanded; others skip it.

j_gene,d_gene,v_gene,abundance,CDR3nt,CDR3aa
TRBJ2-6,TRBD2,TRBV9,NA,TGTGCCAGCGGGCGGGAGCTCCCTGGGGCCAACGTCCTGACTTTC,CASGRELPGANVLTF
TRBJ2-7,TRBD2,TRBV6-1,NA,TGTGCCAGCAGGGAGGACCCGGCTAGCGGGAGTAGGGAGTACTTC,CASREDPASGSREYF
TRBJ1-4,TRBD1,TRBV28,NA,TGTGCCAGCAGCGCAACCGGGACAGGGGTTGAAAAACTGTTTTTT,CASSATGTGVEKLFF
TRBJ2-3,TRBD2,TRBV30,NA,TGTGCCTGGAGTGAAGGGGCGGGAGGGTACACAGATACGCAGTATTTT,CAWSEGAGGYTDTQYF
TRBJ1-5,NA,TRBV19,NA,TGTGCCAGTAGCCTGGGAGGGTTGGGCCGGAATCAGCCCCAGCATTTT,CASSLGGLGRNQPQHF
TRBJ2-1,NA,TRBV18,NA,TGTGCCAGCTCACCAAGGGATCTCAATGAGCAGTTCTTC,CASSPRDLNEQFF
TRBJ2-2,TRBD2,TRBV7-2,NA,TGTGCCAGCAGCGCTCCCGGGACTAGCGGGACCGGGGAGCTGTTTTTT,CASSAPGTSGTGELFF
TRBJ2-2,NA,TRBV9,NA,TGTGCCAGCAGCGTAGGATTGCTAGCGCTCACCGGGGAGCTGTTTTTT,CASSVGLLALTGELFF
TRBJ1-6,NA,TRBV5-4,NA,TGTGCCAGCAGCTTGGACCGGGGGGCCAGGTCACCCCTCCACTTT,CASSLDRGARSPLHF
TRBJ2-1,TRBD2,TRBV29-1,NA,TGCAGCGCCCGCGCGGCTAGCGGGAGGGCCGGGCAGTTCTTC,CSARAASGRAGQFF
TRBJ2-4,NA,TRBV27,NA,TGTGCCAGCACGAATCTCCCCCCCGCCAAAAACATTCAGTACTTC,CASTNLPPAKNIQYF
TRBJ2-7,NA,TRBV30,NA,TGTGCCTGGACCTACAGGGTCCACTCCTACGAGCAGTACTTC,CAWTYRVHSYEQYF
TRBJ2-1,TRBD2,TRBV19,NA,TGTGCCACTACCAGGGCGGGAGGGCCGTACAATGAGCAGTTCTTC,CATTRAGGPYNEQFF
TRBJ2-1,NA,TRBV20-1,once,TGCAGTGCCTACTCCCGCAATGAGCAGTTCTTC,CSAYSRNEQFF
TRBJ1-1,NA,TRBV19,NA,TGTGCCAGTAGTGTTGGGGGTATTAGCGGCACTGAAGCTTTCTTT,CASSVGGISGTEAFF
TRBJ2-1,TRBD2,TRBV19,NA,TGTGCCAGTAGTAAAGGACTAGCGGGGCGTGGGGGGGAGCAGTTCTTC,CASSKGLAGRGGEQFF
TRBJ2-2,TRBD2,TRBV29-1,NA,TGCAGCGTTGGGAGTAGCGGGAGTCTAACCGGGGAGCTGTTTTTT,CSVGSSGSLTGELFF
TRBJ2-7,NA,TRBV6-5,NA,TGTGCCAGCAGTTATCTGGGACTCGAAACGGACGAGCAGTACTTC,CASSYLGLETDEQYF
TRBJ2-6,NA,TRBV6-6,NA,TGTGCCAGCGGGATCTCTGGGGCCAACGTCCTGACTTTC,CASGISGANVLTF
TRBJ2-7,TRBD1,TRBV7-9,few,TGTGCCAGCAGCCCGATGTCGACAGGGGCGGACGAGCAGTACTTC,CASSPMSTGADEQYF
TRBJ2-1,NA,TRBV6-5,NA,TGTGCCAGCAGTTACCTTAGAACTGACGGAGGGCATGAGCAGTTCTTC,CASSYLRTDGGHEQFF
TRBJ2-3,NA,TRBV5-1,NA,TGCGCCAGCAGCGTTCAGTCTGGGACCACAGATACGCAGTATTTT,CASSVQSGTTDTQYF
TRBJ2-1,TRBD2,TRBV7-7,NA,TGTGCCAGCAGCTTACCCGGGGGGAGCAATGAGCAGTTCTTC,CASSLPGGSNEQFF
TRBJ1-2,TRBD1,TRBV7-3,NA,TGTGCCAGCAGCTTAACATCCGTTGACAGGGCTCTTTTCGATTATGGCTACACCTTC,CASSLTSVDRALFDYGYTF
TRBJ2-6,NA,TRBV30,NA,TGTGCCTGGACGCCGGGCGCCGGGGCCAACGTCCTGACTTTC,CAWTPGAGANVLTF
TRBJ2-1,TRBD2,TRBV7-9,once,TGTGCCAGCACCCCGACTAGCGGGAGGGCTGAGCAGTTCTTC,CASTPTSGRAEQFF
TRBJ2-1,TRBD1,TRBV13,NA,TGTGCCAGCAGCTGGGCCGGGACAGGGTCCGGTGAGCAGTTCTTC,CASSWAGTGSGEQFF
TRBJ1-4,NA,TRBV6-5,NA,TGTGCCAGCAGTTTAAGGGGTATTGGTGAAAAACTGTTTTTT,CASSLRGIGEKLFF
TRBJ1-5,TRBD1,TRBV19,NA,TGTGCCAGTCACGACAGGGGCAATCAGCCCCAGCATTTT,CASHDRGNQPQHF
TRBJ1-4,TRBD1,TRBV6-5,NA,TGTGCCAGCCGGGACAGTAATGAAAAACTGTTTTTT,CASRDSNEKLFF
TRBJ2-1,TRBD2,TRBV5-1,NA,TGCGCCAGCTCCTTGCGGGAGGTCTCCTACAATGAGCAGTTCTTC,CASSLREVSYNEQFF
TRBJ1-1,TRBD1,TRBV5-4,NA,TGTGCCAGCAGCTTGGGGGACAGGGGTGGGACTGAAGCTTTCTTT,CASSLGDRGGTEAFF
TRBJ2-7,NA,TRBV11-3,NA,TGTGCCAGCAGCTTACGAGGGTCCCGTGACTACGAGCAGTACTTC,CASSLRGSRDYEQYF
TRBJ2-3,TRBD2,TRBV15,once,TGTGCCACCAGCATCTGGACTAGCGGGAGTCGTGATACGCAGTATTTT,CATSIWTSGSRDTQYF
TRBJ1-2,NA,TRBV18,NA,TGTGCCAGCTCTTCACGGACAGAACGTATCACTAACTATGGCTACACCTTC,CASSSRTERITNYGYTF
TRBJ2-7,TRBD1,TRBV5-1,NA,TGCGCCAGCAGCTTGGGAGTCGGCGGACAGGGATACGAGCAGTACTTC,CASSLGVGGQGYEQYF
TRBJ2-5,TRBD2,TRBV5-1,NA,TGCGCCAGCAGCTTGGGACTAGCGGGGATCCAAGAGACCCAGTACTTC,CASSLGLAGIQETQYF
TRBJ1-1,NA,TRBV4-2,NA,TGTGCCAGCAGCCAAGCCCTGGGGGGTTACACTGAAGCTTTCTTT,CASSQALGGYTEAFF
TRBJ2-7,TRBD2,TRBV11-3,NA,TGTGCCAGCAGCTCTGGACTAGCGGAGGGGGACGAGCAGTACTTC,CASSSGLAEGDEQYF
TRBJ2-3,NA,TRBV19,NA,TGTGCCAGTAAAGCAGGAGGGCAGCTGACAGATACGCAGTATTTT,CASKAGGQLTDTQYF
TRBJ1-2,TRBD1,TRBV30,NA,TGTGCCTGGTTTCCCGGGACAGTCCACGGCTACACCTTC,CAWFPGTVHGYTF
TRBJ1-2,NA,TRBV15,NA,TGTGCCACCAGCAGAGATTGGGTATCGTATGGCTACACCTTC,CATSRDWVSYGYTF
TRBJ2-5,NA,TRBV27,NA,TGTGCCAGCAGCCCCCCTGGGAGGCAAGAGACCCAGTACTTC,CASSPPGRQETQYF
TRBJ1-2,NA,TRBV7-2,NA,TGTGCCAGCAGCTTGGGGTTTTATGGCTACACCTTC,CASSLGFYGYTF
TRBJ2-6,NA,TRBV28,NA,TGTGCCAGCAAGGGGGTACCCTCTGGGGCCAACGTCCTGACTTTC,CASKGVPSGANVLTF